There are a few counts of the clone carrying this TCR beta chain. Its antigen remains unknown. A J-beta primer mix and a sample-barcoded 5' primer were used in a second PCR of about 7 to 12 cycles. Samples each returned at least 2.5 million CDR3-containing paired-end reads. TCRdb reprocessed the 5' RACE reads with MiXCR, giving one entry per CDR3 protein. The sample holds approximately 880,000 distinct CDR3 sequences, around 46% seen once. Looked up from germline, CDR1 is SGHRS and CDR2 is YFSETQ. Trimming removed 3 bases from V and 3 bases from J, with 15 bases in between. The CDR3 length is 15 residues. These data are taken from a study of blood T cells in healthy people across ages. Findings of the study overall: Higher diversity, along with more naive CD4+ cells, distinguished long-lived donors from aged donors.

The sample taken for sequencing was blood. The rearrangement uses TRBV5-1 and TRBJ1-2; D not certain. This TCR came from a man aged 25 to 40 in good health. As DNA, the CDR3 is TGCGCCAGCAGCTGGAGCCTCCCGCGAGACTATGGCTACACCTTC. This encodes CASSWSLPRDYGYTF.